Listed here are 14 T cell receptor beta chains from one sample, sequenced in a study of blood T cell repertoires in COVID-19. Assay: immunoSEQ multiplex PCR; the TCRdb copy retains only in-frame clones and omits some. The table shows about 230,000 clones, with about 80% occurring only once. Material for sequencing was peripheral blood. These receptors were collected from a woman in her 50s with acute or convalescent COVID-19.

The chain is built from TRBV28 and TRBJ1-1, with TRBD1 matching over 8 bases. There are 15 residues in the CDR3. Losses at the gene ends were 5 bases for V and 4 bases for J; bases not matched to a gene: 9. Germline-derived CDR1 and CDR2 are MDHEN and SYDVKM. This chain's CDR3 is CASSPWTGRGTEAFF. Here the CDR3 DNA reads TGTGCCAGCAGTCCCTGGACAGGGAGGGGCACTGAAGCTTTCTTT.

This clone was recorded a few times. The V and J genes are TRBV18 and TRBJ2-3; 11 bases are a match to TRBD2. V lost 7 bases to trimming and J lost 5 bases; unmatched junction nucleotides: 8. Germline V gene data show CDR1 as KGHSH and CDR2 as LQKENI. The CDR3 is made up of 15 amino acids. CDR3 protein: CASCASGRPRDTQYF. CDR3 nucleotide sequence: TGTGCCAGCTGCGCTAGCGGGAGGCCGAGAGATACGCAGTATTTT.

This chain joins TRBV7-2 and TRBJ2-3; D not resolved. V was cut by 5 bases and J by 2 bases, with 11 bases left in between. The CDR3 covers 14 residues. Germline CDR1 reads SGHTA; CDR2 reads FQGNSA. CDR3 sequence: CASSQEPPTDTQYF. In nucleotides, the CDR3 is TGTGCCAGCAGCCAAGAGCCTCCCACAGATACGCAGTATTTT.

The DNA for the CDR3 is TGTGCCAGCAGTGACTGGCAGGAATATAACTATGGCTACACCTTC. Its translation: CASSDWQEYNYGYTF. J is TRBJ1-2 and V is TRBV2; the D is unclear. The V gene's germline CDR1 is SNHLY and CDR2 FYNNEI. Trimming cost V 3 bases and J 1 base, with 12 bases left between them. The CDR3 extends over 15 amino acids.

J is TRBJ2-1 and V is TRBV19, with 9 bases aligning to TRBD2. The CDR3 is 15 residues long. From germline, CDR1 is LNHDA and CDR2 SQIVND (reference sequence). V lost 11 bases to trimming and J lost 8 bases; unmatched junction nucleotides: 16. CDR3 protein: CASARGTSKYDEQFF. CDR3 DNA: TGTGCCTCCGCCCGGGGGACTAGCAAGTACGATGAGCAGTTCTTC.

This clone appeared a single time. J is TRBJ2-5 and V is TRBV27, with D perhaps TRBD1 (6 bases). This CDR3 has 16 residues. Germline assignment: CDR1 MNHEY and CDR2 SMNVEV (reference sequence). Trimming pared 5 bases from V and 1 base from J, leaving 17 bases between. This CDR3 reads CASSENGGFSQETQYF. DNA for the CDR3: TGTGCCAGCAGTGAAAATGGGGGCTTCAGCCAAGAGACCCAGTACTTC.

CDR3 nucleotide sequence: TGTGCCCCAGCGGAGTACAATGAGCAGTTCTTC. Amino acid sequence: CAPAEYNEQFF. The chain is built from TRBV27 and TRBJ2-1; maybe TRBD2 (5 bases). Germline-derived CDR1 and CDR2 are MNHEY and SMNVEV (reference sequence). The CDR3 is 11 amino acids. V gave up 11 bases and J gave up 4 bases, with 9 bases separating them.

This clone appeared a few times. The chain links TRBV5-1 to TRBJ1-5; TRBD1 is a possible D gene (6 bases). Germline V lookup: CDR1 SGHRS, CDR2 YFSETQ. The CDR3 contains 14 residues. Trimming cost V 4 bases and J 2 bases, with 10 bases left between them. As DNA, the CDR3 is TGCGCCAGCAGCCCCAGGGGCGGCAATCAGCCCCAGCATTTT. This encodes CASSPRGGNQPQHF.

The CDR3 here is CASSPTSSSYNEQFF. The CDR3 region has the DNA TGTGCCAGCAGCCCCACTAGCAGCTCCTACAATGAGCAGTTCTTC. V is TRBV2 and J is TRBJ2-1; D might be TRBD2 (6 bases). The CDR3 contains 15 residues. Germline V lookup: CDR1 SNHLY, CDR2 FYNNEI. Trimming removed 6 bases at V and 0 bases at J, with 12 bases between. Complete variable domain (other parts from reference TRBV2 and TRBJ2-1): EPEVTQTPSHQVTQMGQEVILRCVPISNHLYFYWYRQILGQKVEFLVSFYNNEISEKSEIFDDQFSVERPDGSNFTLKIRSTKLEDSAMYFCASSPTSSSYNEQFFGPGTRLTVL.

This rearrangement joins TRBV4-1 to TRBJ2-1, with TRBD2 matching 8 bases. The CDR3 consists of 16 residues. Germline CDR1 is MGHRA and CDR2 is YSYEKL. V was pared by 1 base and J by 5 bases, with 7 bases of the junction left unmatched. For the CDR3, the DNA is TGCGCCAGCAGCCAAGTGCTACTAGCGGAGCACAATGAGCAGTTCTTC. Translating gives CASSQVLLAEHNEQFF.

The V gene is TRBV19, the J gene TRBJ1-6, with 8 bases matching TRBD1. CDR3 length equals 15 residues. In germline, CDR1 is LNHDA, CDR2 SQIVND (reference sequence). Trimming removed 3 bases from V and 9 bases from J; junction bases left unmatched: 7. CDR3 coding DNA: TGTGCCAGTAGTATGACAGGGGCCGGGGGTTCACCCCTCCACTTT. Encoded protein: CASSMTGAGGSPLHF.

CDR3 region: CASSLEGAANTEAFF. The CDR3 region has the DNA TGTGCCAGCAGCTTGGAGGGGGCGGCGAACACTGAAGCTTTCTTT. The chain couples TRBV5-4 to TRBJ1-1; 7 nucleotides align to TRBD1. This CDR3 comprises 15 residues. Germline values: CDR1 SGHNT, CDR2 YYREEE (reference sequence). Trimming at V came to 0 bases and at J to 1 base, leaving 3 bases not matched to a gene.

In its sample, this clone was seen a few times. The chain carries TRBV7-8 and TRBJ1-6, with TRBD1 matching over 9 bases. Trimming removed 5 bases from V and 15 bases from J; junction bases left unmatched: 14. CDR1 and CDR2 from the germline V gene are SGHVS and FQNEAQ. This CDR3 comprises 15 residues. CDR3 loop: CASSLTPGQGNFLHF. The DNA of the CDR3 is TGTGCCAGCAGCCTTACCCCGGGACAGGGAAATTTCCTCCACTTT.

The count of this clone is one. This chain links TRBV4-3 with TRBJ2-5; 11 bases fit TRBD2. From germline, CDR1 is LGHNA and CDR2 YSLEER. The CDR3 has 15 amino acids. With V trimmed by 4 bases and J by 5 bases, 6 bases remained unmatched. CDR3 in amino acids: CASSPERLAGETQYF. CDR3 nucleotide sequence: TGCGCCAGCAGCCCTGAAAGACTAGCGGGGGAGACCCAGTACTTC.